This T cell receptor beta chain derives from a study of identical twins. Healthy Caucasian donors formed the entire cohort. Remarks on this clonotype: The antigen is undetermined.

The CDR3 is made up of 13 amino acids. The ends were cut back, 3 bases at V and 6 bases at J, with 9 bases in the middle. Germline CDR1 reads MNHNS; CDR2 reads SASEGT. Study-wide results and caveats: Some out-of-frame alpha sequences were shared by twins, and these showed excess low generation probability.

MiXCR, run by TCRdb on the 5' RACE reads, gives a single entry per CDR3 protein. In the table there are 700,000 or so distinct CDR3 sequences, approximately 9% of which are singletons. These data also featured in a second study, about yellow fever vaccine responses in identical twins.

V and J are TRBV6-1 and TRBJ2-1; D tentatively fits TRBD1 or TRBD2 (5 bases each). Sample: PBMCs. The clonotype was recovered from a woman aged 18-35 years in good health. The CDR3 DNA sequence: TGTGCCAGCAGTGATTGGGGGACCAATGAGCAGTTCTTC. Protein product: CASSDWGTNEQFF.